This passage covers 16 T cell receptor beta chains from one sample sequenced in a study of type 1 regulatory T cells. These receptors' targets are unknown. TCRdb ran MiXCR on the reads and lists one entry per CDR3 protein. The data show approximately 42,000 distinct CDR3 sequences, less than 15% seen once. Sequenced: cultured non-Tr1 T cells, either the whole culture or a sorted T cell fraction (not recorded which). These receptors originate from a human donor in good health.

The chain employs TRBV7-2 and TRBJ2-1; D is possibly TRBD2 (6 bases). The CDR3 runs to 15 residues. V was trimmed by 5 bases and J by 4 bases, leaving 15 bases between them. Germline CDR1 reads SGHTA; CDR2 reads FQGNSA. CDR3 sequence reads: CASSRGTGTYNEQFF. The CDR3 nucleotides are TGTGCCAGCAGCAGAGGCACTGGGACTTACAATGAGCAGTTCTTC.

Of note for this clonotype: A junction end diverges from the germline sequence, so it may reflect a read error. The chain uses TRBV5-1 and TRBJ2-5; D may be TRBD2 (5 bases). Germline assignment: CDR1 SGHRS and CDR2 YFSETQ. This CDR3 has 14 amino acids. The CDR3 sequence: CTSSPGLGPGTQYF. CDR3 nucleotide sequence: TGCACCAGCAGCCCCGGACTGGGTCCAGGGACCCAGTACTTC.

CDR3 residues: CASSPTGTGYGYTF. The CDR3 nucleotides are TGTGCCAGCAGCCCAACAGGGACGGGCTATGGCTACACCTTC. The gene calls are TRBV5-5 and TRBJ1-2; TRBD1 is a possible D gene (6 bases). Trimming pared 4 bases from V and 4 bases from J, leaving 14 bases between. CDR1 is SGHKS, CDR2 YYEKEE, per germline (reference sequence). The CDR3 runs 14 residues.

V is TRBV3-1 and J is TRBJ2-6; no clear D. The CDR3 is 15 amino acids. The germline CDR1 and CDR2 sequences are LGHDT and YNNKEL (reference sequence). V was trimmed by 4 bases and J by 0 bases, leaving 7 bases between them. This chain's CDR3 is CASSPSGSGANVLTF. In nucleotides, the CDR3 is TGTGCCAGCAGCCCTTCGGGCTCTGGGGCCAACGTCCTGACTTTC. Full variable domain (missing parts from reference TRBV3-1 and TRBJ2-6): DTAVSQTPKYLVTQMGNDKSIKCEQNLGHDTMYWYKQDSKKFLKIMFSYNNKELIINETVPNRFSPKSPDKAHLNLHINSLELGDSAVYFCASSPSGSGANVLTFGAGSRLTVL.

V is TRBV7-2 and J is TRBJ2-5; tentatively, D is TRBD1 (5 bases). The V and J ends lost 3 bases and 2 bases respectively, with 10 bases between them. This CDR3 contains 14 residues. Per the germline V gene, CDR1 is SGHTA and CDR2 is FQGNSA. CDR3 region: CASSFIGQQETQYF. The CDR3 DNA sequence: TGTGCCAGCAGCTTTATTGGACAACAAGAGACCCAGTACTTC.

This clonotype was counted at least ten times. V usage is TRBV12-3 or TRBV12-4 and J usage is TRBJ1-2; D remains unclear. CDR3 length: 14 residues. Trimming left V 3 bases short and J 4 bases short, with 12 bases between. The CDR3 loop is CASSFRVRGYGYTF. In DNA, the CDR3 is TGTGCCAGCAGTTTCCGGGTAAGAGGCTATGGCTACACCTTC.

This clonotype has a handful of counts. The chain links TRBV4-3 to TRBJ2-3; TRBD2 aligns across 7 bases. This CDR3 is 17 amino acids long. V shed 3 bases and J 0 bases; nucleotides not matched to a gene: 9. CDR1 and CDR2 from the germline V gene are LGHNA and YSLEER. CDR3 nucleotide sequence: TGCGCCAGCAGCCAGAGGGGAGGGGATGAAAGCACAGATACGCAGTATTTT. Protein product: CASSQRGGDESTDTQYF.

This clonotype was detected many times. V usage is TRBV29-1 and J usage is TRBJ2-3; 7 nucleotides line up with TRBD1. Germline CDR1 reads SQVTM; CDR2 reads ANQGSEA. V shed 7 bases and J 3 bases; nucleotides not matched to a gene: 4. There are 12 residues in the CDR3. Written as DNA, the CDR3 is TGCAGCGGCGACAGGGAAACAGATACGCAGTATTTT. This gives the protein CSGDRETDTQYF.

Ten or more counts support this clonotype. V is TRBV24-1 and J is TRBJ2-1; D possibly corresponds to TRBD2 (6 bases). Germline loops: CDR1 KGHDR, CDR2 SFDVKD. This CDR3 comprises 16 residues. Between the trimmed V and J ends, which lost 4 bases and 4 bases, there was a span of 16 bases. CDR3 protein: CATSDSGRPLYNEQFF. The CDR3 nucleotides read TGTGCCACCAGTGACTCCGGGAGACCGCTTTACAATGAGCAGTTCTTC.

This rearrangement joins TRBV27 to TRBJ2-7; 8 bases align to TRBD1. V lost 4 bases to trimming and J lost 4 bases; unmatched junction nucleotides: 9. This CDR3 region has 15 residues. Germline V gene lookup returns CDR1 MNHEY and CDR2 SMNVEV (reference sequence). In DNA, the CDR3 is TGTGCCAGCAGTTCTACAGGGGGTATTAGGTACGAGCAGTACTTC. It specifies CASSSTGGIRYEQYF.

This clonotype has only a few counts. This sequence joins TRBV27 and TRBJ1-4; D uncertain. V gave up 6 bases and J gave up 7 bases, with 12 bases separating them. In germline, CDR1 is MNHEY, CDR2 SMNVEV (reference sequence). This CDR3 has 13 amino acids. DNA for the CDR3: TGTGCCAGCAGAGCGTATGGAGGTGAAAAACTGTTTTTT. Translating it yields CASRAYGGEKLFF.

The table lists this clonotype with a few counts. The V gene is TRBV20-1, the J gene TRBJ2-7; 10 bases match TRBD2. J gave up 5 bases and V 0 bases, and 13 bases lay outside the gene matches. Germline CDR1 DFQATT, CDR2 SNEGSKA (reference sequence). The CDR3 totals 17 residues. CDR3 DNA sequence: TGCAGTGCTAGAGATGTAAGCGGGAGGGGGGCGCAGGACGAGCAGTACTTC. Its protein is CSARDVSGRGAQDEQYF.

This clonotype was seen at least ten times. One junction end disagrees with the germline gene, perhaps due to a read error. The chain uses TRBV20-1 and TRBJ2-1, with 8 bases lining up with TRBD2. Looked up from germline, CDR1 is DFQATT and CDR2 is SNEGSKA (reference sequence). The CDR3 spans 14 residues. The CDR3 coding sequence is TGCAGTGGTAGAGGCGGCGGGAGGACCCATGAGCAGTTCTTC. Protein sequence: CSGRGGGRTHEQFF.

This clonotype has ten or more counts. The chain recombines TRBV6-6 with TRBJ1-1, with D possibly TRBD1 on 6 matching bases. This CDR3 spans 17 amino acids. Germline V gene data show CDR1 as MNHNY and CDR2 as SVGAGI (reference sequence). Trimming removed 0 bases from V and 0 bases from J, with 14 bases in between. CDR3 sequence reads: CASSYSSGGKMNTEAFF. CDR3 DNA: TGTGCCAGCAGTTACTCTTCCGGGGGCAAGATGAACACTGAAGCTTTCTTT.

This clonotype was detected many times. The chain employs TRBV9 and TRBJ2-2; D remains unclear. Trimming removed 2 bases from V and 0 bases from J, with 11 bases in between. This CDR3 has 16 residues. Per germline, CDR1 SGDLS and CDR2 YYNGEE. CDR3 residues: CASSVSAEANTGELFF. The CDR3 bases are TGTGCCAGCAGCGTTTCGGCCGAGGCGAACACCGGGGAGCTGTTTTTT.

This clonotype is medium-sized by share. At one of its ends the junction is not consistent with the germline gene, which may arise from a read error. This rearrangement joins TRBV7-7 to TRBJ2-5; no clear D. The CDR3 is 14 residues long. The germline gives CDR1 SSHAT, CDR2 FNYEAQ (reference sequence). CDR3 amino acids: CASSSGPTRETQYF. The CDR3, as DNA: TGTGCTAGCAGCTCTGGACCCACTCGGGAGACCCAGTACTTC.